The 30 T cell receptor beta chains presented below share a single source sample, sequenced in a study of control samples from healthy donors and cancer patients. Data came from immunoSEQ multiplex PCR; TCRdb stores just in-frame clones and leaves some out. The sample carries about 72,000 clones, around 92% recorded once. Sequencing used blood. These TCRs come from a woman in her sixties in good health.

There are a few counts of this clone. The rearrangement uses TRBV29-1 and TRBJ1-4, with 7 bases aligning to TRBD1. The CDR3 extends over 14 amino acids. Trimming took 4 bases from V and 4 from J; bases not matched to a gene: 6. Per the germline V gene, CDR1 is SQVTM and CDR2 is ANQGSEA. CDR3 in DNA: TGCAGCGTTGCTACAGGGGCTATTAATGAAAAACTGTTTTTT. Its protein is CSVATGAINEKLFF.

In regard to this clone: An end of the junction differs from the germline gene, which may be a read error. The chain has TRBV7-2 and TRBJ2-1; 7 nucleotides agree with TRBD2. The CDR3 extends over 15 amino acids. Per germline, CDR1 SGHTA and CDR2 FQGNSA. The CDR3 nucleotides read TGTGCCAGCAGCCTAGCGGTTAGCTCCTACAATGAGCAGTTCTTC. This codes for CASSLAVSSYNEQFF. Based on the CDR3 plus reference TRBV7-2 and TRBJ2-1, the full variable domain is GAGVSQSPSNKVTEKGKDVELRCDPISGHTALYWYRQSLGQGLEFLIYFQGNSAPDKSGLPSDRFSAERTGGSVSTLTIQRTQQEDSAVYLCASSLAVSSYNEQFFGPGTRLTVL.

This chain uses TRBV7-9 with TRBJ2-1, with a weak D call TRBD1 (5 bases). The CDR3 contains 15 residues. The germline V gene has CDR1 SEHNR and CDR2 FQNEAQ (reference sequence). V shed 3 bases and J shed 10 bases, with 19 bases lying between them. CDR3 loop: CASSLGQGYLIEQFF. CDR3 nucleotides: TGTGCCAGCAGCTTGGGGCAGGGCTACCTTATAGAGCAGTTCTTC.

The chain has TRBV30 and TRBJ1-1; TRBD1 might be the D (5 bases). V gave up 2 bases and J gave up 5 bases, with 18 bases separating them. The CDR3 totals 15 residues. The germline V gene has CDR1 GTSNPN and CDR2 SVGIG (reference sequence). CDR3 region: CAWSRSTRWGTEAFF. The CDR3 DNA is TGTGCCTGGAGTCGATCAACGAGGTGGGGGACTGAAGCTTTCTTT.

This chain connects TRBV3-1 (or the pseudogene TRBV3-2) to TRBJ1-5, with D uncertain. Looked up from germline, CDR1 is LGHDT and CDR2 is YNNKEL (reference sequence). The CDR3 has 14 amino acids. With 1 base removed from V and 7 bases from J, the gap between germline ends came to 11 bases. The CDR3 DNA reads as TGTGCCAGCAGCCAAGTCCCAATAATACAGCCCCAGCATTTT. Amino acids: CASSQVPIIQPQHF.

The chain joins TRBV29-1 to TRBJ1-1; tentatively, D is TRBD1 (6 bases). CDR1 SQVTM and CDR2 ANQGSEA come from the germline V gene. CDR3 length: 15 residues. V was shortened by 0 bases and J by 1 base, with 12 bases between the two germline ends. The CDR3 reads CSVEDGLRGNTEAFF. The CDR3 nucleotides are TGCAGCGTTGAAGATGGTCTCAGGGGGAACACTGAAGCTTTCTTT.

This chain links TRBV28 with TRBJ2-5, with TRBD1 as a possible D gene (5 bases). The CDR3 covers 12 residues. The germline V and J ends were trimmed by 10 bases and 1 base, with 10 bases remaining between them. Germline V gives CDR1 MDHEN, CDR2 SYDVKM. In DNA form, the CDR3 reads TGTGCCACCCGACAGAGCCAAGAGACCCAGTACTTC. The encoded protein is CATRQSQETQYF.

The CDR3 bases are TGTGCCAGCACTCCCACAGGGTACAATTCACCCCTCCACTTT. This encodes CASTPTGYNSPLHF. V usage is TRBV6-5 and J usage is TRBJ1-6; maybe TRBD1 (6 bases). The CDR3 extends over 14 amino acids. Trimming stripped 7 bases from V and 7 bases from J, with 14 bases between. Germline-derived CDR1 and CDR2 are MNHEY and SVGAGI.

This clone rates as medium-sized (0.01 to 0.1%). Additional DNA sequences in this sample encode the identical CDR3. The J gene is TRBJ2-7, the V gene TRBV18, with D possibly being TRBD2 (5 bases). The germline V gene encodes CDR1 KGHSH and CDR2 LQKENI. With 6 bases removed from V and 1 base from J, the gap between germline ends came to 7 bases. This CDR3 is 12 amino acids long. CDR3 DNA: TGTGCCAGCTCCCCGGGGTCCTACGAGCAGTACTTC. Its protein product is CASSPGSYEQYF.

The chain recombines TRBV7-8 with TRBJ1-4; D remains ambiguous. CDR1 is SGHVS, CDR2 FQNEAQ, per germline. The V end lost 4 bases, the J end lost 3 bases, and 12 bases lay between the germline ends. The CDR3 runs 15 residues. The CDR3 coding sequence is TGTGCCAGCAGCTCATCGTCAGGTCCTAATGAAAAACTGTTTTTT. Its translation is CASSSSSGPNEKLFF.

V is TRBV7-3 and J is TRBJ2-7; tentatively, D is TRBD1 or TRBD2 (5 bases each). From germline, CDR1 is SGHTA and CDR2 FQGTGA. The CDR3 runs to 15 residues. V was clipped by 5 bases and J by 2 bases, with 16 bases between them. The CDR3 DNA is TGTGCCAGCAGCGAGGGAGCGGTGGGGGCCTACGAGCAGTACTTC. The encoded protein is CASSEGAVGAYEQYF.

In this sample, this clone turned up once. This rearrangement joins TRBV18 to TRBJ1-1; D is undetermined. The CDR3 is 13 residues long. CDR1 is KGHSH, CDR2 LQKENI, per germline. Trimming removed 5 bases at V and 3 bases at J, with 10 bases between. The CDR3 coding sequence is TGTGCCAGCTCAATCACACGGGACACTGAAGCTTTCTTT. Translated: CASSITRDTEAFF.

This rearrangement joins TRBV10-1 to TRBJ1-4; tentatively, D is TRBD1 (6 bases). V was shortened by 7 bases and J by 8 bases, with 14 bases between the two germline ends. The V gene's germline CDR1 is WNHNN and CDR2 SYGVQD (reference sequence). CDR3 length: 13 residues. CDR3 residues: CASNRQEGEKLFF. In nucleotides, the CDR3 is TGCGCCAGCAACCGACAGGAGGGAGAAAAACTGTTTTTT.

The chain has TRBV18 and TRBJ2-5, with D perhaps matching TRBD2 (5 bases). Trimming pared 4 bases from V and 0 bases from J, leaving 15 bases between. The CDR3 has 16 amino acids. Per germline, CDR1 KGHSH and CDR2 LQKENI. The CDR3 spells CASSLNGRGNQETQYF. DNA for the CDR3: TGTGCCAGCTCACTGAATGGCAGAGGGAACCAAGAGACCCAGTACTTC.

The CDR3 sequence: CASSLDRKRASTDTQYF. The CDR3 nucleotides are TGTGCCAGCAGCTTAGATCGGAAGCGGGCAAGCACAGATACGCAGTATTTT. J is TRBJ2-3 and V is TRBV11-2, with D tentatively TRBD2 (6 bases). CDR1 and CDR2 (germline): SGHAT, FQNNGV. The CDR3 has 17 residues. Trimming removed 0 bases from V and 0 bases from J, with 13 bases in between.

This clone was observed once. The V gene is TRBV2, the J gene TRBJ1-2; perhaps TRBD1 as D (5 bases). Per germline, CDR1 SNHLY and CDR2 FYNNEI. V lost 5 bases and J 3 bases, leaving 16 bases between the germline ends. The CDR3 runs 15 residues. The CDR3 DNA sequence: TGTGCCAGCAGTAACCAAGCCGGGACGGACTATGGCTACACCTTC. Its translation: CASSNQAGTDYGYTF.

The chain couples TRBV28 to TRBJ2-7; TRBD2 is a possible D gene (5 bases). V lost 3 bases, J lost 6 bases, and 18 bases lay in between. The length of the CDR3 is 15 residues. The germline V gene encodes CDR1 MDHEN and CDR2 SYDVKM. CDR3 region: CASSFSQRASGEQYF. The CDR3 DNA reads TGTGCCAGCAGTTTTAGTCAAAGAGCGAGCGGCGAGCAGTACTTC.

This chain's CDR3 is CASSLRRLGGTDTQYF. CDR3 sequence (DNA): TGTGCCAGCAGCTTAAGGAGGTTAGGGGGTACAGATACGCAGTATTTT. This chain connects TRBV11-2 to TRBJ2-3, with D maybe TRBD1 (6 bases). Germline V gives CDR1 SGHAT, CDR2 FQNNGV. Trimming took 2 bases from V and 3 from J, leaving 15 bases between them. The CDR3 is made up of 16 amino acids. The whole variable domain, filled in from reference TRBV11-2 and TRBJ2-3, reads EAGVAQSPRYKIIEKRQSVAFWCNPISGHATLYWYQQILGQGPKLLIQFQNNGVVDDSQLPKDRFSAERLKGVDSTLKIQPAKLEDSAVYLCASSLRRLGGTDTQYFGPGTRLTVL.

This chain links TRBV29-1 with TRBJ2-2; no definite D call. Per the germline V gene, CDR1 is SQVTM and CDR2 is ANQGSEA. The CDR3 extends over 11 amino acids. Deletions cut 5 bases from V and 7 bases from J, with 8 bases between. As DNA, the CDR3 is TGCAGCGTTCGTGCGAGCGGGGAGCTGTTTTTT. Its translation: CSVRASGELFF.

The CDR3 loop is CASSRVLGQELFF. In nucleotides, the CDR3 is TGTGCCAGCAGCCGCGTCCTGGGCCAGGAGCTGTTTTTT. This chain connects TRBV28 to TRBJ2-2; D remains unclear. CDR1 and CDR2 (germline): MDHEN, SYDVKM. The CDR3 contains 13 residues. Trimming removed 6 bases from V and 10 bases from J, with 15 bases in between.

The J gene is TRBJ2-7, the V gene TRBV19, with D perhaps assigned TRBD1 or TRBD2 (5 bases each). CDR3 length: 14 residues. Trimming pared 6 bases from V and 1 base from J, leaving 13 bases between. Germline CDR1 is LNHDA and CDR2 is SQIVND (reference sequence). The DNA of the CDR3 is TGTGCCAGTAGGATTGGGACGTCTTCCTACGAGCAGTACTTC. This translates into CASRIGTSSYEQYF.

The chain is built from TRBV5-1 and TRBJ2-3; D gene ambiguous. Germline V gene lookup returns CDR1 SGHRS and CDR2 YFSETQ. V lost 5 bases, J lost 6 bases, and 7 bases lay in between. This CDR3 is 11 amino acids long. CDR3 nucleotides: TGCGCCAGCAGTGTGCAGGATACGCAGTATTTT. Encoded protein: CASSVQDTQYF.

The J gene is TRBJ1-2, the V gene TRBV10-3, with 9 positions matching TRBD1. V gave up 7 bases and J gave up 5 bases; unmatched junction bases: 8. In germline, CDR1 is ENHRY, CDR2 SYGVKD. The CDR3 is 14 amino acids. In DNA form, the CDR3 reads TGTGCCATCACTGAAGGGACAGGGAAATATGGCTACACCTTC. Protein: CAITEGTGKYGYTF.

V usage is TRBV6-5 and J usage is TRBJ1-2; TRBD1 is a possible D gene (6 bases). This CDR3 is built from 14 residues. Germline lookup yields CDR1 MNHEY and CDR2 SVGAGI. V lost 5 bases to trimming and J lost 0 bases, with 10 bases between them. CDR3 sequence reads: CASSRTATNYGYTF. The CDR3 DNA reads TGTGCCAGCAGTAGGACAGCCACTAACTATGGCTACACCTTC.

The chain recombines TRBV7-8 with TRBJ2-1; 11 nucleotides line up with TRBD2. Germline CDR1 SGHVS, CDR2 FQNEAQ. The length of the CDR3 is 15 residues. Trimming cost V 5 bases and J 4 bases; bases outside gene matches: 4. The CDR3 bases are TGTGCCAGCAGCCGAGGGACTAGCGGATACAATGAGCAGTTCTTC. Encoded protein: CASSRGTSGYNEQFF.

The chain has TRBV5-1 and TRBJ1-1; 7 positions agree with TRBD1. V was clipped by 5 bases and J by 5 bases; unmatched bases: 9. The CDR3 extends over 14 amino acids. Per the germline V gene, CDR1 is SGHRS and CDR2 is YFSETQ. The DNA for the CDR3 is TGCGCCAGCAGTTCAGTCGACAGGGTAACTGAAGCTTTCTTT. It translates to CASSSVDRVTEAFF. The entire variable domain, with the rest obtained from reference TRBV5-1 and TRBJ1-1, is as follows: KAGVTQTPRYLIKTRGQQVTLSCSPISGHRSVSWYQQTPGQGLQFLFEYFSETQRNKGNFPGRFSGRQFSNSRSEMNVSTLELGDSALYLCASSSVDRVTEAFFGQGTRLTVV.

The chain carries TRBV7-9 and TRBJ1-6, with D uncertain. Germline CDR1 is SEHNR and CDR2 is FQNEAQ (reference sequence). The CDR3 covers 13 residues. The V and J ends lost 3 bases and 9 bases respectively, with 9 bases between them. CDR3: CASSFPDASPLHF. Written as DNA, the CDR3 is TGTGCCAGCAGCTTCCCGGACGCTTCACCCCTCCACTTT.

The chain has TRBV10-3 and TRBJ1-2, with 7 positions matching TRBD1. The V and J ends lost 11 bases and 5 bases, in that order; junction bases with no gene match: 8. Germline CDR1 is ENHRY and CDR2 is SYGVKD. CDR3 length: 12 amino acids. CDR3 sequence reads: CALQGDGYGYTF. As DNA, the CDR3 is TGTGCCCTCCAGGGGGACGGATATGGCTACACCTTC.

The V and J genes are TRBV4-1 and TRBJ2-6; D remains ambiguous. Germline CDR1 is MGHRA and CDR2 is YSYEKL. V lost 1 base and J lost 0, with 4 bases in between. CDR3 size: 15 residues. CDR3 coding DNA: TGCGCCAGCAGCCAAGCGGACTCTGGGGCCAACGTCCTGACTTTC. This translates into CASSQADSGANVLTF.

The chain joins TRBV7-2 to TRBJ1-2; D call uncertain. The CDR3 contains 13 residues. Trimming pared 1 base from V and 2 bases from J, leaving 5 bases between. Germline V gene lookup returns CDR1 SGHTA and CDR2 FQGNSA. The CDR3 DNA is TGTGCCAGCAGCTTAGACAGCAACTATGGCTACACCTTC. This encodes CASSLDSNYGYTF.